This entry lists 21 T cell receptor beta chains sequenced from one sample in a study of CD8+CD57+ T cells in acquired aplastic anemia. The TCR beta profiling, which covered VDJ combination and CDR3 sequence, was carried out using genomic DNA as the template. TCRdb itself ran the reads through MiXCR, one entry per CDR3 protein. The data show fewer than 45,000 distinct CDR3 sequences, around 80% seen once. The specimen sequenced was sorted CD4+, CD8+, or CD8+CD57+ T cells (not recorded which) from PBMCs. The receptor source for this set is a human donor in good health, serving as a control.

The chain has TRBV7-6 and TRBJ1-6; no clear D. Germline V lookup: CDR1 SGHVS, CDR2 FNYEAQ. Trimming cost V 2 bases and J 10 bases, with 9 bases left between them. The CDR3 runs 13 residues. In DNA form, the CDR3 reads TGTGCCAGCAGCTTACAGAAAGACTCACCCCTCCACTTT. This translates into CASSLQKDSPLHF.

The rearrangement uses TRBV19 and TRBJ1-2, with unresolved D. Germline loops: CDR1 LNHDA, CDR2 SQIVND (reference sequence). The germline V and J ends were trimmed by 6 bases and 4 bases, with 15 bases remaining between them. The length of the CDR3 is 14 residues. CDR3 sequence: CASSVQRESYGYTF. CDR3 DNA: TGTGCCAGTAGCGTACAGAGGGAAAGCTATGGCTACACCTTC.

The chain combines TRBV2 with TRBJ1-1; D might be TRBD1 (6 bases). Germline loops: CDR1 SNHLY, CDR2 FYNNEI. V lost 4 bases and J lost 0, with 12 bases in between. This CDR3 has 15 residues. This chain's CDR3 is CASSASGVVNTEAFF. CDR3 nucleotide sequence: TGTGCCAGCAGTGCATCAGGGGTTGTGAACACTGAAGCTTTCTTT.

The chain employs TRBV4-3 and TRBJ2-1; 8 bases are a match to TRBD2. Germline CDR1 and CDR2: LGHNA and YSLEER. The CDR3 runs to 15 residues. With V trimmed by 4 bases and J by 8 bases, 10 bases remained unmatched. As DNA, the CDR3 is TGCGCCAGCAGCCCGACTGCTAGCGGGCCGGATGAGCAGTTCTTC. The encoded protein is CASSPTASGPDEQFF.

Notes on this clonotype: Its ends do not fully match the called genes, so a read error is possible. The V and J genes are TRBV25-1 and TRBJ2-5; TRBD2 agrees at 9 bases. This CDR3 has 17 residues. Germline assignment: CDR1 MGHDK and CDR2 SYGVNS. CDR3 sequence reads: CASSGVLPGLASVGQYF. The DNA for the CDR3 is TGTGCCAGTAGTGGGGTCCTTCCGGGACTAGCTAGCGTCGGGCAGTACTTC.

The chain couples TRBV4-2 to TRBJ2-3; D unresolved. Trimming removed 4 bases from V and 1 base from J, with 18 bases in between. Germline V gene lookup returns CDR1 LGHNA and CDR2 YNFKEQ. The CDR3 loop spans 17 amino acids. The CDR3 spells CASSPFDLFQGTDTQYF. CDR3 DNA sequence: TGTGCCAGCAGCCCCTTTGACCTATTTCAGGGCACAGATACGCAGTATTTT.

The chain couples TRBV25-1 to TRBJ1-4; 7 positions match TRBD1. Germline CDR1 reads MGHDK; CDR2 reads SYGVNS. Trimming removed 4 bases from V and 0 bases from J; junction bases left unmatched: 11. This CDR3 is built from 18 residues. The CDR3 nucleotides read TGTGCCAGCAGTGGACAGGGCACCACCTCCGCAACTAATGAAAAACTGTTTTTT. Protein sequence: CASSGQGTTSATNEKLFF.

CDR3 region: CATSDVVAGVDNEQFF. DNA for the CDR3: TGTGCCACCAGTGATGTAGTAGCGGGAGTTGACAATGAGCAGTTCTTC. This chain links TRBV24-1 with TRBJ2-1, with 9 bases that match TRBD2. J was trimmed by 5 bases and V by 3 bases; bases with no gene match: 7. Looked up from germline, CDR1 is KGHDR and CDR2 is SFDVKD. The CDR3 is made up of 16 amino acids.

The V gene is TRBV29-1, the J gene TRBJ1-6; D is ambiguous. Germline V CDR1 and CDR2: SQVTM, ANQGSEA. The V end lost 7 bases, the J end lost 10 bases, and 17 bases lay between the germline ends. The CDR3 runs to 13 residues. In nucleotides, the CDR3 is TGCAGCGGGAGGGAAAGCTTCGGGTCACCCCTCCACTTT. Residues: CSGRESFGSPLHF.

The genes are TRBV7-9 and TRBJ1-2; D remains unclear. CDR1 is SEHNR, CDR2 FQNEAQ, per germline (reference sequence). Trimming took 5 bases from V and 0 from J, leaving 10 bases between them. The CDR3 is made up of 14 amino acids. CDR3 amino acids: CASSPKRPNYGYTF. The CDR3 DNA reads as TGTGCCAGCAGCCCTAAGCGCCCTAACTATGGCTACACCTTC.

The chain recombines TRBV10-3 with TRBJ1-5; no clear D. From germline, CDR1 is ENHRY and CDR2 SYGVKD. V lost 6 bases to trimming and J lost 4 bases, with 10 bases between them. The CDR3 has 13 residues. The CDR3 sequence is CAIRADGNQPQHF. The CDR3 DNA is TGTGCCATCAGGGCAGACGGGAATCAGCCCCAGCATTTT.

Comments on this clonotype: The CDR3 does not close with the conserved phenylalanine or tryptophan, likely indicating a read error. It is unclear where the CDR3 begins or ends on the DNA, so no DNA is shown, and the CDR3 is as TCRdb lists it. The chain employs TRBV15 and TRBJ2-1; the D call TRBD1 from the table was never checked on the DNA. The CDR3 is 16 residues long, ends included. Looked up from germline, CDR1 is LNHNV and CDR2 is YYDKDF (reference sequence). CDR3 residues: CATCRDRGGPNNEQLS.

This clonotype was counted at least ten times. The chain links TRBV27 to TRBJ2-2; 9 bases fit TRBD2. The CDR3 covers 15 residues. V was pared by 5 bases and J by 6 bases, with 7 bases of the junction left unmatched. Germline V lookup: CDR1 MNHEY, CDR2 SMNVEV (reference sequence). CDR3 nucleotides: TGTGCCAGCAGTCTCTCTAGCGGGATGCCCGGGGAGCTGTTTTTT. This sequence encodes CASSLSSGMPGELFF.

By share, this clonotype counts as medium-sized. V usage is TRBV13 and J usage is TRBJ2-7, with a weak D call TRBD2 (6 bases). Germline loops: CDR1 PRHDT, CDR2 FYEKMQ (reference sequence). This CDR3 has 15 residues. With 1 base removed from V and 2 bases from J, the gap between germline ends came to 12 bases. CDR3: CASSLEGGATYEQYF. Here the CDR3 DNA reads TGTGCCAGCAGCTTAGAGGGCGGGGCGACCTACGAGCAGTACTTC.

The CDR3 DNA follows: TGTGCCACCAGCCTTGCGGGGGAGACCTACGAGCAGTACTTC. Encoded protein: CATSLAGETYEQYF. V usage is TRBV15 and J usage is TRBJ2-7; 7 nucleotides line up with TRBD2. J lost 2 bases, V lost 5 bases, and 6 bases had no gene match. The CDR3 totals 14 residues. CDR1 is LNHNV and CDR2 is YYDKDF in the germline V gene (reference sequence).

The J gene is TRBJ1-1, the V gene TRBV20-1, with TRBD1 matching over 12 bases. After removal of 3 bases from V and 1 base from J, the junction contained 3 bases not matched to a gene. Germline CDR1 reads DFQATT; CDR2 reads SNEGSKA (reference sequence). The CDR3 consists of 15 residues. CDR3 DNA sequence: TGCAGTGCTAGGGGACAGGGGGCTGAGAACACTGAAGCTTTCTTT. It encodes CSARGQGAENTEAFF.

This clonotype was detected only a few times. The V gene is TRBV20-1, the J gene TRBJ1-2, with 8 bases identical to TRBD1. V was pared by 5 bases and J by 5 bases, with 22 bases of the junction left unmatched. CDR1 DFQATT and CDR2 SNEGSKA come from the germline V gene (reference sequence). The CDR3 has 18 amino acids. The CDR3 DNA reads as TGCAGTGCTGCCCCCATCTTAACAGGGTCCCAGGGGGCTTATGGCTACACCTTC. Amino acid sequence: CSAAPILTGSQGAYGYTF.

The genes are TRBV29-1 and TRBJ1-2; D unresolved. The CDR3 runs 14 residues. Germline CDR1 is SQVTM and CDR2 is ANQGSEA. In nucleotides, the CDR3 is TGCAGTGCTAGAGATCCCGACTTCTGGTATGGCTACACCTTC. It yields the protein CSARDPDFWYGYTF. Variable domain in full (rest from reference TRBV29-1 and TRBJ1-2): SAVISQKPSRDICQRGTSLTIQCQVDSQVTMMFWYRQQPGQSLTLIATANQGSEATYESGFVIDKFPISRPNLTFSTLTVSNMSPEDSSIYLCSARDPDFWYGYTFGSGTRLTVV.

This rearrangement joins TRBV7-6 to TRBJ2-3; 10 positions agree with TRBD2. CDR3 size: 18 residues. V lost 1 base to trimming and J lost 0 bases; unmatched junction nucleotides: 7. Per the germline V gene, CDR1 is SGHVS and CDR2 is FNYEAQ. The CDR3 is CASSLGLTSGVSTDTQYF. The CDR3 nucleotides read TGTGCCAGCAGCTTAGGCCTAACTAGCGGGGTTAGCACAGATACGCAGTATTTT.

The chain is built from TRBV9 and TRBJ1-4; D not resolved. V dropped 0 bases and J dropped 7 bases, with 10 bases sitting between them. Looked up from germline, CDR1 is SGDLS and CDR2 is YYNGEE. CDR3 length: 14 residues. CDR3 in amino acids: CASSVGVSGEKLFF. In nucleotides, the CDR3 is TGTGCCAGCAGCGTAGGCGTATCAGGTGAAAAACTGTTTTTT.

This clonotype has only one observation. The genes are TRBV29-1 and TRBJ1-1, with TRBD1 matching over 11 bases. The CDR3 covers 16 residues. Germline loops: CDR1 SQVTM, CDR2 ANQGSEA. V lost 0 bases and J lost 3; bases outside the gene matches: 6. CDR3 DNA sequence: TGCAGCGTTGAAGATCTGGGGGACAGGGGGGACACTGAAGCTTTCTTT. This encodes CSVEDLGDRGDTEAFF.